This T cell receptor beta chain emerged from a study of cytomegalovirus exposure and HLA in healthy donors. These donors counted as nominally healthy when sampled, but unrecorded immune exposures were likely. V lost 1 base to trimming and J lost 8 bases, with 11 bases between them. Germline lookup yields CDR1 SGHDN and CDR2 FVKESK. This CDR3 has 14 amino acids. The study, taken as a whole, reports: Certain indistinguishable V segments, among them TRBV6-2 and TRBV6-3, were excluded. Most TCR sequences showed up rarely, but some public TCRs showed up in many donors.

Concerning this clone: Its specificity is unknown.

The PCR employed 60 Vbeta primers together with 13 Jbeta primers. Profiling relied on immunoSEQ multiplex PCR, and the TCRdb table lists in-frame clones only, not all of them. The table lists 100,000 to 150,000 clones, 70% to 80% of them singletons. Sequencing was done on a sample of PBMCs. This receptor was taken from a middle-aged man in good health and CMV-seronegative. The V gene is TRBV14, the J gene TRBJ2-2; TRBD1 is a possible D gene (5 bases). The CDR3 protein is CASSQAGFRGELFF. The CDR3 bases are TGTGCCAGCAGCCAAGCAGGGTTTCGGGGGGAGCTGTTTTTT.